The clone carrying this T cell receptor (beta chain) has at least ten counts. V lost 6 bases and J 9 bases, leaving 9 bases between the germline ends. This CDR3 comprises 11 residues. Germline assignment: CDR1 MNHEY and CDR2 SVGAGI. This sample was included in a study of tumor-infiltrating lymphocytes in primary liver carcinoma. The template, 500 ng total RNA, yielded TCR beta cDNA made with a constant-region primer. Modified slightly, ARM-PCR produced TCR beta libraries over three nested multiplex PCR rounds. The first two PCR rounds used TRBV1-TRBV30 forward primers with a C-beta reverse primer, about 10 cycles each. TCRdb reprocessed the multiplex PCR reads with MiXCR, giving one entry per CDR3 protein. This repertoire shows 250,000 to 350,000 distinct CDR3 sequences, almost 60% found once; its top ten account for about 18%. Unsorted whole blood supplied the RNA, and germline DNA was extracted too.

The chain uses TRBV6-5 and TRBJ2-1; D remains unclear. Sequencing was performed on peripheral blood. The sequence was collected from a woman aged 25 to 39 with primary liver carcinoma and hepatitis B virus infection. CDR3 amino acids: CASSRNTEQFF. The CDR3 DNA is TGTGCCAGCAGCCGGAATACTGAGCAGTTCTTC.